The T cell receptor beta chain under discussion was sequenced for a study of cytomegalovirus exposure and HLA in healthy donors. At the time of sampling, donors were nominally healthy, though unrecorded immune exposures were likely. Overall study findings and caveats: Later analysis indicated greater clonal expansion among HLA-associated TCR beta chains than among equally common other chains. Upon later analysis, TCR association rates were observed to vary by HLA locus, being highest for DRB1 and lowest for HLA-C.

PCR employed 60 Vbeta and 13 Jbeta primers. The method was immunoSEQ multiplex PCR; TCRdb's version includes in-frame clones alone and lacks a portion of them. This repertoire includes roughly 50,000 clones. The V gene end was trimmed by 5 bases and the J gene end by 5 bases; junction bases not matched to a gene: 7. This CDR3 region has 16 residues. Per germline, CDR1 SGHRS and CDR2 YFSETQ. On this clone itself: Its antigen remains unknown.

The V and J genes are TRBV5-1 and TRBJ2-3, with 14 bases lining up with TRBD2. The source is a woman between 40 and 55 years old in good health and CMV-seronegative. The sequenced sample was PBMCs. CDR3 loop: CASRPGLAGGQDTQYF. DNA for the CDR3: TGCGCCAGCAGACCCGGACTAGCGGGGGGACAAGATACGCAGTATTTT.